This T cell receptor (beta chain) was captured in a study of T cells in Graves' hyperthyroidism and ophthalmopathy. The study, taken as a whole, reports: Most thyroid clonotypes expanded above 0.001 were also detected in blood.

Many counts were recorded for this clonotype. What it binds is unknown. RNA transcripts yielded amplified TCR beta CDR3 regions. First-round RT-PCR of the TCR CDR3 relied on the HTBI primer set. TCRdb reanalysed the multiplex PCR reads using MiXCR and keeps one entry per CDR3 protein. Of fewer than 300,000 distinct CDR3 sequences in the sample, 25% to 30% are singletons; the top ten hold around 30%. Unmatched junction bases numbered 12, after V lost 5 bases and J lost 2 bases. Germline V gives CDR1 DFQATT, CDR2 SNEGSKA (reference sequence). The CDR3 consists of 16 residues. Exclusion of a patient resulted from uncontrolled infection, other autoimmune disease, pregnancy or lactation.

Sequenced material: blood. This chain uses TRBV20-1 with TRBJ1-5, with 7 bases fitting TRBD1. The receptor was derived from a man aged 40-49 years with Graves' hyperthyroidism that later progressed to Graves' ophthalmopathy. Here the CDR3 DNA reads TGCAGTGCTGGTAACCCAGGGGGAAAGGGCAATCAGCCCCAGCATTTT. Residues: CSAGNPGGKGNQPQHF.